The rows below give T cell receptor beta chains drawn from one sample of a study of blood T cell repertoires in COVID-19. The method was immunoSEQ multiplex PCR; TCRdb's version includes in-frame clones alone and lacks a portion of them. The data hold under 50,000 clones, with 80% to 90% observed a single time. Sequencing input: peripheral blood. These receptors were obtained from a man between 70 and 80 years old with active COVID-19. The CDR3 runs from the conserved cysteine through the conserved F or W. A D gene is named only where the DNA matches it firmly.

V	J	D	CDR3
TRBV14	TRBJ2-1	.	CASSQSHPLNEQFF
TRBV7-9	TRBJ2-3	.	CASSLLRGTPSTDTQYF
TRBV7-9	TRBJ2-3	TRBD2	CASSFQRGGDTQYF
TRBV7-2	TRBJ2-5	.	CASSLDHNQETQYF
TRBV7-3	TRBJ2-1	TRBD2	CASSLSGLAGNEQFF
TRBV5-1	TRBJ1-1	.	CASSLTESRTEAFF
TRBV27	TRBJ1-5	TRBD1	CASSLLGQIDSNQPQHF
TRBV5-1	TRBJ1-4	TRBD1	CASSRGTGGPEKLFF
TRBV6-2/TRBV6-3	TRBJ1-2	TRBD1	CASSLLFDRGQDGYTF
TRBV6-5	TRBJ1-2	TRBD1	CASTRNPGGGYGYTF
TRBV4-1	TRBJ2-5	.	CASSQDTGGKETQYF
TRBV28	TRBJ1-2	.	CASSLNSGGSGYTF
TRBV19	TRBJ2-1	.	CASSLKAVGEQFF
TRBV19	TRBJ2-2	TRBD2	CASRGTPGLAGGETGELFF
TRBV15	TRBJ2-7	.	CATSREGAEQYF
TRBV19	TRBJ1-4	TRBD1	CATALGQYNEKLFF
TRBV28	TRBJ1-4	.	CASLDRAGVFSTNEKLFF
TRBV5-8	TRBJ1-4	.	CASSFHRVGKLFF
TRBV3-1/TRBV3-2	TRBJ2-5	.	CASSQDWGGRETQYF
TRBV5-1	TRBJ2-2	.	CASSLFQGSGELFF
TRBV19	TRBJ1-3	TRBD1	CASGQANSGNTIYF
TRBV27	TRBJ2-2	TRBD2	CASSPRGSGGASGGELFF
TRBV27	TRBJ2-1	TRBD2	CASPLGGGNNEQFF
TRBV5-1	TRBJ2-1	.	CASSISGPGINEQFF
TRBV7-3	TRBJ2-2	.	CASSLGSRGTTGELFF
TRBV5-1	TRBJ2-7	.	CASSSSGYEQYF
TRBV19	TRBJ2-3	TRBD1	CASSKGQGADTQYF
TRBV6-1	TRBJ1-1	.	CASSELTVNTEAFF
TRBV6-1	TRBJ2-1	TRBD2	CASSEAGAGDNEQFF
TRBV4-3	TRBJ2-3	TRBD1	CASSSRDRGTDTQYF
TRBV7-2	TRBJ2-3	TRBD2	CASSLALAGNTQYF
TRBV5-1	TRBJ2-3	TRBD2	CASSLGLAGGPTNTQYF
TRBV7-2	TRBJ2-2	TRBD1	CASSPTGGADTGELFF
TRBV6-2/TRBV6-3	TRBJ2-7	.	CASSSPQGSPYEQYF
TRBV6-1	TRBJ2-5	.	CASSESISGSEETQYF
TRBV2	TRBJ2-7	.	CASIRGGGYVVTYEQYF
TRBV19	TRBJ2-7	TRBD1	CASSRATGMSSYEQYF
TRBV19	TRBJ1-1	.	CASSTGTENTEAFF
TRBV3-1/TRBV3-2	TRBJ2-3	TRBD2	CASSQTGLATIRTQYF
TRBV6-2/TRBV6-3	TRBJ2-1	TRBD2	CASSDTSGGTLHEQFF
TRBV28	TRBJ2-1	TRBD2	CASSTGGLDNEQFF
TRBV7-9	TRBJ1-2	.	CASSDTGSEGGGYTF
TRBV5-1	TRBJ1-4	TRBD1	CASREGQGSEKLFF
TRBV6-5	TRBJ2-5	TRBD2	CASSYSFTSGQETQYF
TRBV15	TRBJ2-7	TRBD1	CATSRSAGTGGSYEQYF
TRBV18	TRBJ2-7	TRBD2	CASSPSNGGGDEQYF
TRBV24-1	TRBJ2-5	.	CATSDYAAGRQETQYF
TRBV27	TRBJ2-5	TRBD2	CASSLRGLAGQETQYF
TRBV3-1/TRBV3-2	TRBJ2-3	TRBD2	CASMTSGTDTQYF
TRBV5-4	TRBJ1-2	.	CASSLVGQTYGYTF
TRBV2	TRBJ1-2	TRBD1	CASSEDRGRSGYTF
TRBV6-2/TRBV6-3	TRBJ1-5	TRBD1	CASSYPTGGGQPQHF
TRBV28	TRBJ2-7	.	CASSTGQWGKSSYEQYF
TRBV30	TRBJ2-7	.	CAWSVQGRVSSYEQYF
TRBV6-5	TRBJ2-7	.	CASSYSRRGFSYEQYF